Presented here are 2 T cell receptor beta chains from one specimen sequenced in a study of identical twins (dated by TCRdb to 2015 to 2016). Libraries were made using 5' RACE. Sequenced on an Illumina HiSeq 2000. Starting from the raw public reads, TCRdb applied fastp trimming at Q25, assembled clones with MiXCR and retained in-frame beta chains. Each entry is one CDR3 protein sequence, shown with its most common DNA and genes. The sample table contains approximately 690,000 distinct CDR3 sequences; only one count was recorded for less than 7% of them. The ten largest clones take up under 2% of the sample. The source material was naive T cells sorted from blood. The cell subset or site label, as the study defines it: cells isolated with a human naive T-cell isolation kit. Receptors were obtained from a man in his late teens or twenties in good health.

The chain has TRBV6-1 and TRBJ1-5, with 9 bases identical to TRBD1. V lost 7 bases, J lost 0 bases, and 13 bases stayed unmatched. The V gene's germline CDR1 is MNHNS and CDR2 SASEGT. This CDR3 spans 18 amino acids. DNA of the CDR3: TGTGCCAGCACCATCGGACAGGGGAGGGTTTATAGCAATCAGCCCCAGCATTTT. This encodes CASTIGQGRVYSNQPQHF.

This chain uses TRBV20-1 with TRBJ2-1; 15 nucleotides agree with TRBD2. The CDR3 extends over 17 amino acids. Trimming removed 6 bases from V and 2 bases from J; junction bases left unmatched: 8. Germline V gene sequence: CDR1 DFQATT, CDR2 SNEGSKA (reference sequence). DNA of the CDR3: TGCAGTGCCCCCGGACTAGCGGGAGGGGGGCCCTACAATGAGCAGTTCTTC. It translates to CSAPGLAGGGPYNEQFF.